These T cell receptor beta chains were read from a single sample in a study of PD-L1 blockade in urothelial cancer. TCRdb keeps only in-frame clones here, not all; method: immunoSEQ multiplex PCR. The sample lists 45,000 to 50,000 clones, approximately 88% occurring once. Source: PBMCs, taken around atezolizumab (anti-PD-L1) treatment. The receptors shown here come from a man older than 75 with urothelial cancer. Each CDR3 is given with its conserved first and last residue.

V	J	CDR3
TRBV5-1	TRBJ2-7	CASSGGTGHYEQYF
TRBV29-1	TRBJ2-7	CSVDSGNYEQYF
TRBV28	TRBJ1-5	CASRAQGSRHQPQHF
TRBV18	TRBJ2-7	CASSLDRVSYEQYF
TRBV2	TRBJ1-5	CASSVGTGGNQPQHF
TRBV2	TRBJ1-1	CASGRGEGNTEAFF
TRBV18	TRBJ1-1	CASSPNRGETEAFF
TRBV12-5	TRBJ2-7	CASGLVLPRTPQITYEQYF
TRBV9	TRBJ1-2	CASSANEFRGRSYGYTF
TRBV6-5	TRBJ1-1	CASSYSTQSNTEAFF
TRBV7-2	TRBJ2-7	CASSSPWHSYEQYF
TRBV4-3	TRBJ2-2	CASSQEAGVNTGELFF
TRBV6-5	TRBJ2-1	CASSYHDRVGGEQFF
TRBV11-3	TRBJ2-1	CASSLGRGSSYNEQFF
TRBV19	TRBJ1-1	CASSQGARTEAFF
TRBV7-4	TRBJ2-7	CASSFPRGDCSEQYF
TRBV5-1	TRBJ1-1	CASSLAGTGVGEAFF